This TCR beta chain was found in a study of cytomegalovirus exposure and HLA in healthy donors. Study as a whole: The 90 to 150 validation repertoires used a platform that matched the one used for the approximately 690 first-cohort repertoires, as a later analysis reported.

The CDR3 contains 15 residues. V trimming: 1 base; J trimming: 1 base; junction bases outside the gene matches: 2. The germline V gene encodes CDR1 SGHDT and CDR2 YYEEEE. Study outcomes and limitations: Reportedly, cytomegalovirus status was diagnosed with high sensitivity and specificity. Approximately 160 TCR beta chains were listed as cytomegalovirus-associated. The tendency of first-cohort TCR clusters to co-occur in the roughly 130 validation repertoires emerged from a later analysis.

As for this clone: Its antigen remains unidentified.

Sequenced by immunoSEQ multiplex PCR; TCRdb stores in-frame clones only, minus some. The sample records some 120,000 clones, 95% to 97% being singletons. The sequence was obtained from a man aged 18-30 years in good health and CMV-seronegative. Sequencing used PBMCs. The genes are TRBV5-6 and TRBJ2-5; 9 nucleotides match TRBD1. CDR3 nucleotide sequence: TGTGCCAGCAGCTTGACAGGGGGCCCCCAAGAGACCCAGTACTTC. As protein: CASSLTGGPQETQYF.